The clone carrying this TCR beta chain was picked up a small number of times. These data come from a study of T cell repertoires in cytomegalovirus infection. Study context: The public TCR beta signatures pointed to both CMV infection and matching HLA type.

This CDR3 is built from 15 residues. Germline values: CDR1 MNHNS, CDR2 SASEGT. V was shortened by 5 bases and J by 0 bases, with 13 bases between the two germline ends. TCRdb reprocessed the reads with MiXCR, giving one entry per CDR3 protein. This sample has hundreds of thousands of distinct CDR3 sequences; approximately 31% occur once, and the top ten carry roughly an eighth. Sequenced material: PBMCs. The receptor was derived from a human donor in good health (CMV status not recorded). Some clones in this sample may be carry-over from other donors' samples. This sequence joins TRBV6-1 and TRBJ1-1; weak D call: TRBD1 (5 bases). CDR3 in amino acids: CASSMSGTLNTEAFF. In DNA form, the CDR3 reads TGTGCCAGCAGTATGTCTGGGACCCTGAACACTGAAGCTTTCTTT.